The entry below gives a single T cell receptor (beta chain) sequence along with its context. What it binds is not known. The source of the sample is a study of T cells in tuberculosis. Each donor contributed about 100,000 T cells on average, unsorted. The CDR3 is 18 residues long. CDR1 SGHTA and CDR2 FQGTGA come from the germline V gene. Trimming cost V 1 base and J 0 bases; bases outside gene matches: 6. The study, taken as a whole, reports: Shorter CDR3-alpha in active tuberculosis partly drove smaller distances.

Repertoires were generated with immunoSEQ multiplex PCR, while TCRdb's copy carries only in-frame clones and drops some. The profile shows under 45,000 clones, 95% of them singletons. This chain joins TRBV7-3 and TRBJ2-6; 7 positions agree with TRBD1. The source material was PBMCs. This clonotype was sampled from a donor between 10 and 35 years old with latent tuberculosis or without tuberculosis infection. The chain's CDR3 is CASSLKGAGSSGANVLTF. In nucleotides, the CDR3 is TGTGCCAGCAGCTTAAAGGGGGCTGGGAGCTCTGGGGCCAACGTCCTGACTTTC. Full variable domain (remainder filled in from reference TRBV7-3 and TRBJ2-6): GAGVSQTPSNKVTEKGKYVELRCDPISGHTALYWYRQSLGQGPEFLIYFQGTGAADDSGLPNDRFFAVRPEGSVSTLKIQRTERGDSAVYLCASSLKGAGSSGANVLTFGAGSRLTVL.